The rows below give T cell receptor beta chains drawn from one sample of a study of blood T cells in healthy people across ages. TCRdb re-analysed the 5' RACE reads in MiXCR, keeping a single row per CDR3 protein. The sample carries about 640,000 distinct CDR3 sequences, approximately 50% recorded once. The sequenced sample consisted of blood. Receptors originate from a man aged 55 to 70 in good health. Both conserved end residues are part of each CDR3. The D gene is left open where the match is weak. Rows may omit the clone size; those that give it use once, few, many or a size class.

size	J	V	D	DNA	CDR3
.	TRBJ1-2	TRBV6-1	.	TGTGCCAGCAGAGATTTGGGAGTCTTTAACTATGGCTACACCTTC	CASRDLGVFNYGYTF
.	TRBJ1-1	TRBV7-2	.	TGTGCCAGCAGCTTTGGGGTAATGAACACTGAAGCTTTCTTT	CASSFGVMNTEAFF
.	TRBJ2-1	TRBV7-7	.	TGTGCCAGCAGCTTAGCGCTTGGGCAGGGAAATATCGATGAGCAGTTCTTC	CASSLALGQGNIDEQFF
.	TRBJ2-3	TRBV29-1	TRBD1	TGCAGCGTCCGGACAGGGCTGACAGAGACGCTGTATTTT	CSVRTGLTETLYF
.	TRBJ2-5	TRBV24-1	.	TGTGCCACCAGTGATTCTGGGGGAGGACGGGAGACCCAGTACTTC	CATSDSGGGRETQYF
.	TRBJ2-1	TRBV28	.	TGTGCCAGCGGTCAGGGCTCCTACAATGAGCAGTTCTTC	CASGQGSYNEQFF
few	TRBJ2-3	TRBV6-5	TRBD2	TGTGCCAGCGGTTACTCGACTGGAGCGGGGGGGTCCACAGATACGCAGTATTTT	CASGYSTGAGGSTDTQYF
.	TRBJ2-1	TRBV21-1	.	TGTGCCAGCAGCAAAGTGTGGGGAGCGGGAGACAATGAGCAGTTCTTC	CASSKVWGAGDNEQFF
.	TRBJ2-1	TRBV7-9	.	TGTGCCAGCAGCTTAATTTCGTGGTGCGAGCAGTTCTTC	CASSLISWCEQFF
.	TRBJ2-5	TRBV11-1	.	TGTGCCAGCACCCCGGAGGGCGAGGAGACCCAGTACTTC	CASTPEGEETQYF
.	TRBJ2-7	TRBV6-1	TRBD1	TGTGCCAGCAGCCCCTCTGGGACAGGGGGCGAATTTTCCTACGAGCAGTACTTC	CASSPSGTGGEFSYEQYF
few	TRBJ2-1	TRBV3-1	.	TGTGCCGGCAGCCAAAACTTGGTAACGAGTGAGCAGTTCTTC	CAGSQNLVTSEQFF